The clone carrying this TCR beta chain showed up many times. As yet, its antigen is unknown. Trimming pared 3 bases from V and 2 bases from J, leaving 8 bases between. The CDR3 has 13 amino acids. Germline assignment: CDR1 SGHTA and CDR2 FQGNSA. This record comes from a study of blood T cells in healthy people across ages. Extraction yielded at least 6 micrograms of total RNA per sample. Findings and caveats of the study: Higher diversity and more naive CD4+ cells were features of long-lived donors, compared to aged donors.

Primers used in a second PCR of roughly 6 to 12 cycles were a sample-barcoded 5' primer and a J-beta primer mix. TCRdb processed the 5' RACE reads anew with MiXCR; each CDR3 protein has one entry. This sample yields 700,000 to 1,000,000 distinct CDR3 sequences, of which 40% to 50% are seen a single time; about 21% belongs to the top ten. J is TRBJ2-7 and V is TRBV7-2, with D possibly being TRBD1 (5 bases). The sequenced sample consisted of blood. The sequence was collected from a man between 60 and 70 years old in good health. CDR3 residues: CASSFTGTYEQYF. The DNA of the CDR3 is TGTGCCAGCAGCTTCACAGGAACCTACGAGCAGTACTTC.